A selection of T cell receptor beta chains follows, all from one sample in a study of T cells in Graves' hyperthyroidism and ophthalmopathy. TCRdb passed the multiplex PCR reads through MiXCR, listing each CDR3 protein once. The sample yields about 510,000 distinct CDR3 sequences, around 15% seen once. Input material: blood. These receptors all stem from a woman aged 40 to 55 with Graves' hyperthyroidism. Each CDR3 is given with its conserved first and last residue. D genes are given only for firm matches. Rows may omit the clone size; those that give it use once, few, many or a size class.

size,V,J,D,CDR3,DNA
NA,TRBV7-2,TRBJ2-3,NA,CASSLGVRGDTQYF,TGTGCCAGCAGCTTAGGGGTCCGGGGAGATACGCAGTATTTT
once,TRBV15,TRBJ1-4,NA,CATSANSGLNEKLFF,TGTGCCACCAGCGCCAATTCGGGGCTTAATGAAAAACTGTTTTTT
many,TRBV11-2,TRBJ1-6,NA,CASSLGQAGSPLHF,TGTGCCAGCAGCTTAGGGCAGGCTGGCTCACCCCTCCACTTT
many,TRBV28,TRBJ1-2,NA,CASSPGLQGNYGYTF,TGTGCCAGCAGTCCTGGGTTACAGGGCAACTATGGCTACACCTTC
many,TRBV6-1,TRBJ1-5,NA,CASRANQPQHF,TGTGCCAGCCGTGCCAATCAGCCCCAGCATTTT
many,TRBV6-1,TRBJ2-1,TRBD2,CASSEQLAAEQFF,TGTGCCAGCAGTGAACAGCTAGCGGCTGAGCAGTTCTTC
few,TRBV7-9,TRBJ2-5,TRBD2,CASSFSLAGHETQYF,TGTGCCAGCAGCTTCTCACTAGCGGGACACGAGACCCAGTACTTC
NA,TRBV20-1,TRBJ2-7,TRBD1,CSAKKMGQGNYEQYF,TGCAGTGCCAAAAAAATGGGACAGGGTAACTACGAGCAGTACTTC
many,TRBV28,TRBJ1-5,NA,CASSLQSQPQHF,TGTGCCAGCAGCCTACAATCTCAGCCCCAGCATTTT
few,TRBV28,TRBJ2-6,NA,CASRELDSGANVQTF,TGTGCCAGCAGGGAACTAGACTCTGGGGCCAACGTCCAGACTTTC
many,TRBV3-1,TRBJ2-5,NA,CASSAGVVGETQYF,TGTGCCAGCAGCGCCGGGGTCGTGGGAGAGACCCAGTACTTC
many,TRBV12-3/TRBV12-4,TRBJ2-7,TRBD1,CASSFDRGEQYF,TGTGCCAGCAGTTTTGACAGGGGCGAGCAGTACTTC
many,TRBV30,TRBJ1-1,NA,CAWSVGVGNTEAFF,TGTGCCTGGAGTGTAGGGGTTGGGAACACTGAAGCTTTCTTT
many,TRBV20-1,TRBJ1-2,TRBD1,CSARVGGSYGYTF,TGCAGTGCTAGAGTAGGGGGCAGCTATGGCTACACCTTC
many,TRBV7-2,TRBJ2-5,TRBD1,CASSDDRGETQYF,TGTGCCAGCAGCGACGACAGGGGGGAGACCCAGTACTTC
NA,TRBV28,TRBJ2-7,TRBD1,CASSLTGGAGHEQYF,TGTGCCAGCAGTTTGACAGGGGGCGCTGGTCACGAGCAGTACTTC
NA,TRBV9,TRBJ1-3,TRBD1,CASSVSGQGAGNTIYF,TGTGCCAGCAGCGTATCGGGACAGGGGGCCGGAAACACCATATATTTT
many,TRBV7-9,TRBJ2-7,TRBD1,CASSSGQGSEQYF,TGTGCCAGCAGCTCGGGACAGGGTTCCGAGCAGTACTTC
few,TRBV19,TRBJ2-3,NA,CASSSQSPPGDTQYF,TGTGCCAGTAGTTCACAGTCCCCTCCTGGGGATACGCAGTATTTT
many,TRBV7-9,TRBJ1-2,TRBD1,CASSAGQGAHHGYTF,TGTGCCAGCAGCGCAGGACAGGGGGCCCATCATGGCTACACCTTC
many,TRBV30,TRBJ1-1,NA,CAWSLDGGEAFF,TGTGCCTGGAGTCTCGACGGAGGTGAAGCTTTCTTT
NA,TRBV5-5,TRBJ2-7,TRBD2,CASSFLSGRAYEQYF,TGTGCCAGCAGCTTTCTTAGCGGGAGGGCCTACGAGCAGTACTTC
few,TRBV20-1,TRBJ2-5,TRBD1,CSARWTGVETQYF,TGCAGTGCTAGGTGGACAGGGGTAGAGACCCAGTACTTC
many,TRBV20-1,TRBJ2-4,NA,CSAADMLAKNIQYF,TGCAGTGCGGCGGACATGCTAGCCAAAAACATTCAGTACTTC
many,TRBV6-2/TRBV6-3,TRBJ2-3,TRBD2,CASRRTSGSTDTQYF,TGTGCCAGCAGGAGGACTAGCGGGAGCACAGATACGCAGTATTTT
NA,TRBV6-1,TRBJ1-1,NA,CASSEAVGYLNTEAFF,TGTGCCAGCAGTGAAGCCGTCGGTTACCTGAACACTGAAGCTTTCTTT
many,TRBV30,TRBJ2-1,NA,CAWSVGSYNEQFF,TGTGCCTGGAGTGTCGGATCCTACAATGAGCAGTTCTTC
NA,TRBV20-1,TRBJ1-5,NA,CSASGGTDRSNQPQHF,TGCAGTGCTAGTGGAGGGACCGACAGATCCAATCAGCCCCAGCATTTT
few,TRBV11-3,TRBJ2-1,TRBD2,CASSLVSGLNNEQFF,TGTGCCAGCAGCTTAGTTAGCGGGCTCAACAATGAGCAGTTCTTC
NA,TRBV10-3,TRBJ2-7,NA,CAISGAHAPYEQYF,TGTGCCATCAGTGGGGCTCACGCCCCCTACGAGCAGTACTTC
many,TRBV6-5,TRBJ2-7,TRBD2,CASSYSAGGPSYEQYF,TGTGCCAGCAGTTACTCGGCGGGAGGGCCCTCCTACGAGCAGTACTTC
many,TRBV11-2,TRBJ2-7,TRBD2,CASSLDLGGSSTAAEQYF,TGTGCCAGCAGCTTAGATCTTGGCGGGAGTTCCACTGCTGCCGAGCAGTACTTC
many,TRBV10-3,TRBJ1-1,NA,CAINAEQDTEAFF,TGTGCCATCAACGCCGAGCAGGACACTGAAGCTTTCTTT
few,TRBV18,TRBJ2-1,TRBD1,CASTGQGGNEQFF,TGTGCCAGCACGGGACAGGGGGGCAATGAGCAGTTCTTC
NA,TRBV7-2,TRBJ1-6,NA,CASSTGSSYNSPLHF,TGTGCCAGCAGCACCGGGAGCTCCTATAATTCACCCCTCCACTTT
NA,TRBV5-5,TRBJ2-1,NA,CASSAGTGVAGGLYNEQFF,TGTGCCAGCAGCGCCGGGACAGGGGTGGCGGGAGGGCTTTACAATGAGCAGTTCTTC
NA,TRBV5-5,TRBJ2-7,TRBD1,CASSLVPGQGREQYF,TGTGCCAGCAGCTTGGTTCCGGGACAGGGGCGTGAGCAGTACTTC
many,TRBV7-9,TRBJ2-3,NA,CASSPRDSLGDTQYF,TGTGCCAGCAGCCCCCGGGACTCCCTTGGAGATACGCAGTATTTT
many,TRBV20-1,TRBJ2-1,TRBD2,CSAPGTSGRVNNEQFF,TGCAGTGCACCCGGGACTAGCGGGAGGGTGAACAATGAGCAGTTCTTC
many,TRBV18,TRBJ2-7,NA,CASSLPAGPSSYEQYF,TGTGCCAGCTCACTCCCGGCAGGGCCGAGCTCCTACGAGCAGTACTTC
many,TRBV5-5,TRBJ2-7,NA,CASSRVPQGIAYEQYF,TGTGCCAGCAGCAGAGTCCCGCAAGGTATCGCCTACGAGCAGTACTTC
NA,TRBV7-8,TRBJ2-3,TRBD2,CASSSLTSGNADTQYF,TGTGCCAGCAGCTCATTGACTAGCGGGAATGCAGATACGCAGTATTTT
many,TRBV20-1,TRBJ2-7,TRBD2,CSARELAGGEYEQYF,TGCAGTGCTAGGGAACTAGCGGGCGGGGAATACGAGCAGTACTTC
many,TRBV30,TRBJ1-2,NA,CACSGLTANYGYTF,TGTGCCTGCTCGGGACTGACTGCTAACTATGGCTACACCTTC
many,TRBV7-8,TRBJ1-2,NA,CASSLWEGDGYGYTF,TGTGCCAGCAGCTTATGGGAGGGGGATGGCTATGGCTACACCTTC
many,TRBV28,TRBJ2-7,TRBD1,CASSPADRGRNEQYF,TGTGCCAGCAGCCCGGCGGACAGGGGGCGAAACGAGCAGTACTTC
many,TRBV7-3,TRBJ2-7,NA,CASSFRFILVYEQYF,TGTGCCAGCAGCTTCCGTTTTATACTAGTCTACGAGCAGTACTTC
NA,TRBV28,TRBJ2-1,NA,CASKHRDGYNEQFF,TGTGCCAGCAAACACCGGGACGGCTACAATGAGCAGTTCTTC
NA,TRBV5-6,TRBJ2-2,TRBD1,CASSSLTGTNTGELFF,TGTGCCAGCAGCTCACTGACAGGGACGAACACCGGGGAGCTGTTTTTT
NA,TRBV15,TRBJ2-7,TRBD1,CATSGQGNYEQYF,TGTGCCACGTCGGGACAGGGGAACTACGAGCAGTACTTC
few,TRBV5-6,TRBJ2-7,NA,CASSLRNYEQYF,TGTGCCAGCAGCTTGAGGAACTACGAGCAGTACTTC
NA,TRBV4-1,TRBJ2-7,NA,CACSRDKDYEQYF,TGCGCCTGTAGTAGGGACAAAGACTACGAGCAGTACTTC
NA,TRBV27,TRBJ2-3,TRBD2,CASSFLSGRIDTQYF,TGTGCCAGCAGTTTCCTTAGCGGGAGAATTGATACGCAGTATTTT
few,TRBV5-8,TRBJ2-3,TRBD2,CASSSGLADYTDTQYF,TGTGCCAGCAGCTCGGGACTAGCCGACTACACAGATACGCAGTATTTT
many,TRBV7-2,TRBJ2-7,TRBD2,CASSILAVAYEQYF,TGTGCCAGCAGTATACTAGCGGTAGCCTACGAGCAGTACTTC